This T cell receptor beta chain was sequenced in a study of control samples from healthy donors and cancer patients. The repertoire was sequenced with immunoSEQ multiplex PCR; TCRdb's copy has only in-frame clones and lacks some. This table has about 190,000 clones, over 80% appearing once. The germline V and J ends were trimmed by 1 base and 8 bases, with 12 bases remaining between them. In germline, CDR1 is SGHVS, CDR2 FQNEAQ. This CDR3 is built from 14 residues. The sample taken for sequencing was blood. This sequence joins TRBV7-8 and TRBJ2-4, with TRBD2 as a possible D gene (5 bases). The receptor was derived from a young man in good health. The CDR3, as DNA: TGTGCCAGCAGCTTAGAACTAGACATAGACATTCAGTACTTC. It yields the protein CASSLELDIDIQYF.